This is a list of T cell receptor beta chains from one sample in a study of T cell responses to AZD1222 COVID-19 vaccine. Assay used: immunoSEQ multiplex PCR; TCRdb lists only in-frame clones, some missing. The sample has more than 100,000 clones, approximately 88% seen once. The specimen comprised peripheral blood, sampled on day 0 of AZD1222 vaccination. Receptor source: an adult in good health. Both conserved end residues are part of each CDR3. A D gene is named only where the DNA matches it firmly. Rows give clone size only sometimes, using once, few, many, or a class for an expanded clone.

CASSYRGDSNQPQHF	15	.	TRBV6-2/TRBV6-3	.	TRBJ1-5
CASSRGTRGTANEKLFF	17	.	TRBV7-2	.	TRBJ1-4
CASSLPGQGLQTQYF	15	.	TRBV11-2	TRBD1	TRBJ2-5
CASSLWLSYGYTF	13	.	TRBV12-3/TRBV12-4	.	TRBJ1-2
CASEAETSGGADTQYF	16	.	TRBV4-2	TRBD2	TRBJ2-3
CASSLAVGGETGNTIYF	17	.	TRBV7-9	.	TRBJ1-3
CASSLGQSNMYNEQFF	16	.	TRBV5-1	.	TRBJ2-1
CASSYRQGAVTEAFF	15	.	TRBV6-5	TRBD1	TRBJ1-1
CASSLGGGLEQYF	13	.	TRBV12-3/TRBV12-4	.	TRBJ2-7
CASSTQVEAFF	11	.	TRBV5-6	.	TRBJ1-1
CASRIRPGFGDTEAFF	16	few	TRBV2	.	TRBJ1-1
CASSGQSNQPQHF	13	.	TRBV6-6	.	TRBJ1-5
CASITGEGSNQPQHF	15	.	TRBV19	.	TRBJ1-5
CASSSDGQGGTQYF	14	.	TRBV7-2	TRBD1	TRBJ2-5
CATSRDPRGGSPLHF	15	.	TRBV15	.	TRBJ1-6
CASSPDRDYGYTF	13	.	TRBV7-2	TRBD1	TRBJ1-2
CASSYLLDNEQFF	13	.	TRBV6-2/TRBV6-3	.	TRBJ2-1
CASSLEGGRTEAFF	14	.	TRBV7-9	.	TRBJ1-1
CASSFAQLYGYTF	13	.	TRBV7-2	.	TRBJ1-2
CASSLDGRASPLHF	14	.	TRBV7-2	.	TRBJ1-6
CASSYPSQPQHF	12	.	TRBV6-2/TRBV6-3	.	TRBJ1-5
CASSIEGRQDGYTF	14	.	TRBV19	.	TRBJ1-2
CASSFKPGGVGTGELFF	17	.	TRBV7-2	TRBD1	TRBJ2-2
CASSWPDRTAQETQYF	16	.	TRBV2	.	TRBJ2-5
CASSYSGQGTDTQYF	15	.	TRBV6-6	TRBD1	TRBJ2-3
CASSSQGTANTGELFF	16	.	TRBV7-3	TRBD1	TRBJ2-2
CASSYGGGGSYEQYF	15	.	TRBV6-5	.	TRBJ2-7
CASRTTGRNSPLHF	14	few	TRBV6-5	TRBD1	TRBJ1-6
CASRPGPYNSPLHF	14	.	TRBV28	.	TRBJ1-6
CASSLDPGTEAFF	13	once	TRBV5-4	.	TRBJ1-1
CATSSFQETQYF	12	.	TRBV15	.	TRBJ2-5
CASSVGTGASQYF	13	many	TRBV7-8	TRBD1	TRBJ2-7
CASSMGSGELFF	12	.	TRBV19	.	TRBJ2-2
CASSRDREGLAEFF	14	.	TRBV6-2/TRBV6-3	.	TRBJ2-1
CASSLSGQGPNEQFF	15	.	TRBV28	TRBD1	TRBJ2-1
CASSLGPLSSYEQYF	15	.	TRBV2	.	TRBJ2-7
CASAGGPNYGYTF	13	.	TRBV28	.	TRBJ1-2
CASSLLGGGWTGELFF	16	.	TRBV5-6	.	TRBJ2-2
CASSQGGVGTEAFF	14	once	TRBV3-1/TRBV3-2	.	TRBJ1-1
CASSPGGLAENTGELFF	17	.	TRBV5-4	TRBD2	TRBJ2-2
CSVFTGGNEQFF	12	.	TRBV29-1	TRBD1	TRBJ2-1
CATIGDRTYEQYF	13	.	TRBV6-5	TRBD1	TRBJ2-7
CASSEWGGGGYTF	13	.	TRBV2	.	TRBJ1-2
CASRDGTAYEQYF	13	.	TRBV28	TRBD1	TRBJ2-7
CASSLTDWTSSYEQYF	16	.	TRBV7-3	.	TRBJ2-7
CASSDGQGGPYEQYF	15	.	TRBV6-1	TRBD1	TRBJ2-7
CASSPPGLAETQYF	14	.	TRBV7-2	.	TRBJ2-5
CASRGTSQETQYF	13	.	TRBV12-3/TRBV12-4	.	TRBJ2-5
CASSPWTENTEAFF	14	once	TRBV7-9	.	TRBJ1-1
CASGLGTGIPYEQYF	15	.	TRBV27	TRBD1	TRBJ2-7
CASSPTPAGEVVQPQHF	17	.	TRBV7-8	.	TRBJ1-5
CASSAQSTYNSPLHF	15	once	TRBV9	.	TRBJ1-6
CASSQDGQSPLHF	13	.	TRBV4-2	.	TRBJ1-6
CSASDRDHNYGYTF	14	.	TRBV20-1	.	TRBJ1-2